Each of the 8 T cell receptor beta chains below was sequenced from the same sample in a study of T cells of healthy individuals. TCRdb reprocessed the 5' RACE reads with MiXCR, giving one entry per CDR3 protein. Here the sample spans 50,000 to 55,000 distinct CDR3 sequences, roughly 15% being singletons. The source of these receptors is a human donor in good health.

This clonotype has more than one count but fewer than ten. The chain has TRBV29-1 and TRBJ2-7; D is ambiguous. Germline assignment: CDR1 SQVTM and CDR2 ANQGSEA. The CDR3 has 13 residues. The V gene lost 1 base and the J gene lost 2 bases, with 9 bases spanning the gap. The CDR3 DNA sequence: TGCAGCGTTGAAGGCGCGGCCACCTACGAGCAGTACTTC. It yields the protein CSVEGAATYEQYF.

There are many counts of this clonotype. The chain joins TRBV5-6 to TRBJ1-5; TRBD1 aligns across 8 bases. Trimming took 0 bases from V and 9 from J; bases not matched to a gene: 14. In germline, CDR1 is SGHDT, CDR2 YYEEEE. The CDR3 extends over 17 amino acids. In nucleotides, the CDR3 is TGTGCCAGCAGCTTGGCCGCGGGGACAGGATGGATGGGGCCCCAGCATTTT. Its protein product is CASSLAAGTGWMGPQHF.

The V gene is TRBV5-1, the J gene TRBJ1-2; TRBD1 matches at 9 bases. The germline V gene encodes CDR1 SGHRS and CDR2 YFSETQ. This CDR3 is 16 amino acids long. V lost 4 bases to trimming and J lost 4 bases; unmatched junction nucleotides: 11. CDR3 DNA: TGCGCCAGCAGCCAGGGACAGGGACTTTGGACCTATGGCTACACCTTC. It specifies CASSQGQGLWTYGYTF.

This clonotype occurred many times. The chain carries TRBV20-1 and TRBJ2-2; 7 nucleotides align to TRBD2. V lost 5 bases and J lost 4; bases outside the gene matches: 4. The V gene's germline CDR1 is DFQATT and CDR2 SNEGSKA (reference sequence). The CDR3 covers 13 residues. CDR3 residues: CSASREGTGELFF. The CDR3 nucleotides are TGCAGTGCTTCCAGGGAGGGCACCGGGGAGCTGTTTTTT.

This sequence joins TRBV14 and TRBJ1-4; D is perhaps TRBD1 (6 bases). The V end lost 1 base, the J end lost 4 bases, and 10 bases lay between the germline ends. CDR3 length equals 15 residues. Germline CDR1 is SGHDN and CDR2 is FVKESK. CDR3 region: CASSQGQALNEKLFF. The CDR3 nucleotides are TGTGCCAGCAGCCAAGGACAGGCGCTTAATGAAAAACTGTTTTTT.

In this sample, this clonotype turned up a few times. The chain recombines TRBV12-5 with TRBJ1-5; unclear D gene. CDR3 length equals 21 residues. Germline V gene data show CDR1 as LGHNT and CDR2 as FRNRAP. V was shortened by 0 bases and J by 0 bases, with 24 bases between the two germline ends. In DNA form, the CDR3 reads TGTGCTAGTGGTTTGGTACCCGACGGTCAGATAACCAACCCTAGCAATCAGCCCCAGCATTTT. Protein sequence: CASGLVPDGQITNPSNQPQHF.

The gene calls are TRBV19 and TRBJ1-1; D remains ambiguous. CDR1 and CDR2 (germline): LNHDA, SQIVND (reference sequence). The germline V and J ends were trimmed by 5 bases and 1 base, with 11 bases remaining between them. The CDR3 covers 14 residues. This chain's CDR3 is CASSPARGNTEAFF. The CDR3 nucleotides are TGTGCCAGTAGTCCCGCCCGCGGGAACACTGAAGCTTTCTTT.

The sample holds many counts of this clonotype. The CDR3, as DNA: TGCAGCGTTACGGGGACAGGCTACAATCAGCCCCAGCATTTT. This codes for CSVTGTGYNQPQHF. The chain combines TRBV29-1 with TRBJ1-5; 8 positions agree with TRBD1. V was clipped by 5 bases and J by 3 bases; unmatched bases: 6. This CDR3 comprises 14 residues. CDR1 and CDR2 from the germline V gene are SQVTM and ANQGSEA.